The 29 T cell receptor beta chains below come from one sample, sequenced in a study of cytotoxic CD8 clonotypes in ibrutinib-treated CLL. Profiled with immunoSEQ multiplex PCR; TCRdb holds only in-frame clones, not every one. The data contain some 150,000 clones, more than 75% of them singletons. The sample here was PBMCs, taken after 24 months of ibrutinib treatment. The receptor source for this set is a human donor with chronic lymphocytic leukemia.

The genes are TRBV7-9 and TRBJ2-4; either TRBD1 or TRBD2 may fit D (5 bases each). Germline loops: CDR1 SEHNR, CDR2 FQNEAQ (reference sequence). This CDR3 is 13 amino acids long. V lost 1 base and J 5 bases, leaving 6 bases between the germline ends. In DNA form, the CDR3 reads TGTGCCAGCAGCTTAGGGGACGAAAACATTCAGTACTTC. Translated, it gives CASSLGDENIQYF.

The gene calls are TRBV11-2 and TRBJ2-5, with unresolved D. V was cut by 0 bases and J by 7 bases, with 6 bases left in between. This CDR3 is built from 12 residues. Germline lookup yields CDR1 SGHAT and CDR2 FQNNGV. CDR3 residues: CASSLEGLTQYF. CDR3 nucleotide sequence: TGTGCCAGCAGCTTAGAAGGGCTGACCCAGTACTTC.

This rearrangement joins TRBV25-1 to TRBJ1-1; a possible D gene is TRBD1 (5 bases). This CDR3 is 12 amino acids long. Trimming stripped 9 bases from V and 4 bases from J, with 12 bases between. In germline, CDR1 is MGHDK, CDR2 SYGVNS. The CDR3 here is CARGGGATEAFF. The CDR3 nucleotides are TGTGCCAGAGGCGGAGGGGCCACTGAAGCTTTCTTT.

The genes are TRBV18 and TRBJ2-7; the D gene is possibly TRBD2 (5 bases). This CDR3 is 14 amino acids long. Germline V gene lookup returns CDR1 KGHSH and CDR2 LQKENI. Between the trimmed V and J ends, which lost 2 bases and 2 bases, there was a span of 10 bases. CDR3 region: CASSPSGNPYEQYF. CDR3 DNA sequence: TGTGCCAGCTCACCATCCGGGAACCCCTACGAGCAGTACTTC.

The chain recombines TRBV28 with TRBJ2-3, with TRBD2 matching over 11 bases. V lost 6 bases, J lost 6 bases, and 8 bases stayed unmatched. CDR1 is MDHEN, CDR2 SYDVKM, per germline. The CDR3 spans 15 residues. The CDR3 is CASRLSGRAWDTQYF. The CDR3 DNA reads TGTGCCAGCAGACTTAGCGGGAGGGCCTGGGATACGCAGTATTTT.

V and J are TRBV7-9 and TRBJ2-5; perhaps TRBD2 as D (5 bases). The germline V gene encodes CDR1 SEHNR and CDR2 FQNEAQ (reference sequence). There are 13 residues in the CDR3. V was cut by 5 bases and J by 7 bases, with 14 bases left in between. The CDR3, as DNA: TGTGCCAGCAGCCGAGGGCAGTGGGGGACCCAGTACTTC. This translates into CASSRGQWGTQYF.

The chain has TRBV7-3 and TRBJ2-3; perhaps TRBD2 as D (5 bases). The CDR3 is made up of 14 amino acids. V lost 4 bases and J 6 bases, leaving 14 bases between the germline ends. The germline V gene encodes CDR1 SGHTA and CDR2 FQGTGA. The CDR3 region is CASSSAYPGDTQYF. The CDR3 bases are TGTGCCAGCAGCTCAGCCTATCCGGGGGATACGCAGTATTTT.

V is TRBV15 and J is TRBJ2-1, with a possible D match to TRBD1 (6 bases). CDR3 size: 15 residues. Germline CDR1 reads LNHNV; CDR2 reads YYDKDF (reference sequence). The V gene lost 4 bases and the J gene lost 6 bases, with 16 bases spanning the gap. As DNA, the CDR3 is TGTGCCACCAGCACCCAGCCCCAGGGGTCCAATGAGCAGTTCTTC. Protein product: CATSTQPQGSNEQFF.

The V and J genes are TRBV28 and TRBJ2-3; 10 nucleotides line up with TRBD2. The CDR3 loop spans 14 amino acids. With 8 bases clipped from V and 6 bases from J, the junction kept 8 bases outside the gene matches. The germline gives CDR1 MDHEN, CDR2 SYDVKM. DNA of the CDR3: TGTGCCAGCGGAACTAGCGGGGCCGGGGATACGCAGTATTTT. The encoded protein is CASGTSGAGDTQYF.

The genes are TRBV7-2 and TRBJ2-3; tentatively, D is TRBD2 (6 bases). Trimming took 1 base from V and 3 from J, leaving 11 bases between them. The CDR3 totals 15 residues. Germline values: CDR1 SGHTA, CDR2 FQGNSA. The CDR3 sequence is CASSLGPGTTDTQYF. CDR3 DNA: TGTGCCAGCAGCTTAGGACCGGGGACTACAGATACGCAGTATTTT.

Of note for this clone: At one end the junction does not follow the germline gene, possibly because of a read error. The V call is TRBV6-1, the J call TRBJ2-5, with 12 bases identical to TRBD2. The CDR3 runs to 14 residues. Germline values: CDR1 MNHNS, CDR2 SASEGT. Written as DNA, the CDR3 is TGTGCCAGCAGTGACCCGATGCTAGCGGGGGGGCCCCACTTC. It is translated as CASSDPMLAGGPHF.

V and J are TRBV6-5 and TRBJ1-1; a weak D match, TRBD1 (5 bases). The CDR3 runs 13 residues. CDR1 and CDR2 from the germline V gene are MNHEY and SVGAGI. The germline V and J ends were trimmed by 0 bases and 6 bases, with 8 bases remaining between them. CDR3 amino acids: CASSYSRGSEAFF. The CDR3 DNA sequence: TGTGCCAGCAGTTACTCGAGGGGTTCTGAAGCTTTCTTT.

This clone was seen a few times. The chain couples TRBV6-5 to TRBJ1-4; no clear D. The germline V and J ends were trimmed by 2 bases and 10 bases, with 17 bases remaining between them. CDR3 length: 15 amino acids. Germline V gene sequence: CDR1 MNHEY, CDR2 SVGAGI. CDR3 in amino acids: CASSYPRRPPGKLFF. For the CDR3, the DNA is TGTGCCAGCAGTTACCCGAGACGGCCCCCCGGAAAACTGTTTTTT.

The CDR3, as DNA: TGTGCCATCAGTGATCCAGGGGGCGCGTACGAGCAGTACTTC. Its protein product is CAISDPGGAYEQYF. The chain carries TRBV10-3 and TRBJ2-7, with 8 nucleotides matching TRBD1. Trimming removed 3 bases from V and 4 bases from J; junction bases left unmatched: 5. The CDR3 runs 14 residues. Germline V gene data show CDR1 as ENHRY and CDR2 as SYGVKD.

This sequence joins TRBV30 and TRBJ1-1; D ambiguous. This CDR3 spans 11 amino acids. Germline V CDR1 and CDR2: GTSNPN, SVGIG (reference sequence). The ends were cut back, 2 bases at V and 6 bases at J, with 7 bases in the middle. The CDR3 DNA reads as TGTGCCTGGAGTCTCACGGCTGAAGCTTTCTTT. It codes for CAWSLTAEAFF.

V and J are TRBV28 and TRBJ1-5; D unclear. Germline V CDR1 and CDR2: MDHEN, SYDVKM. The V gene lost 7 bases and the J gene lost 11 bases, with 18 bases spanning the gap. This CDR3 spans 13 amino acids. This CDR3 is CASTLDGWLAQHF. The DNA of the CDR3 is TGTGCCAGCACCCTGGACGGGTGGCTTGCCCAGCATTTT.

This chain connects TRBV6-5 to TRBJ2-7, with D uncertain. Germline-derived CDR1 and CDR2 are MNHEY and SVGAGI. V gave up 6 bases and J gave up 6 bases, with 15 bases separating them. This CDR3 has 13 residues. The CDR3 DNA sequence: TGTGCCAGCAGCCCCCGTGGGAAGGGCGAGCAGTACTTC. It is translated as CASSPRGKGEQYF.

The chain is built from TRBV5-6 and TRBJ2-2; 12 bases fit TRBD2. V lost 0 bases to trimming and J lost 6 bases; unmatched junction nucleotides: 6. The CDR3 is made up of 17 amino acids. Germline CDR1 is SGHDT and CDR2 is YYEEEE. As DNA, the CDR3 is TGTGCCAGCAGCTTGGGGCTAGCGGGAGGGCCTGCCGGGGAGCTGTTTTTT. This codes for CASSLGLAGGPAGELFF. Full variable domain (rest looked up from reference TRBV5-6 and TRBJ2-2): DAGVTQSPTHLIKTRGQQVTLRCSPKSGHDTVSWYQQALGQGPQFIFQYYEEEERQRGNFPDRFSGHQFPNYSSELNVNALLLGDSALYLCASSLGLAGGPAGELFFGEGSRLTVL.

Comments on this clone: Other nucleotide sequences in the sample specify the same CDR3. The chain recombines TRBV9 with TRBJ2-1; D is perhaps TRBD2 (6 bases). CDR1 SGDLS and CDR2 YYNGEE come from the germline V gene. Trimming removed 0 bases at V and 4 bases at J, with 11 bases between. The CDR3 sequence is 15 residues long. Here the CDR3 reads CASSVAGGTYNEQFF. CDR3 in DNA: TGTGCCAGCAGCGTAGCCGGAGGGACTTACAATGAGCAGTTCTTC.

The chain carries TRBV4-1 and TRBJ1-5, with TRBD1 matching 11 bases. The CDR3 sequence is 17 residues long. Trimming removed 4 bases from V and 0 bases from J; junction bases left unmatched: 5. Looked up from germline, CDR1 is MGHRA and CDR2 is YSYEKL. CDR3 nucleotides: TGCGCCAGCAGCCCCGGGACAGGGGGATATAGCAATCAGCCCCAGCATTTT. As protein: CASSPGTGGYSNQPQHF.

The rearrangement joins TRBV18 to TRBJ2-7; TRBD1 agrees at 8 bases. Germline CDR1 reads KGHSH; CDR2 reads LQKENI. The CDR3 is made up of 15 amino acids. After removal of 2 bases from V and 0 bases from J, the junction contained 3 bases not matched to a gene. DNA for the CDR3: TGTGCCAGCTCACCAGGGACAGGTAACTCCTACGAGCAGTACTTC. It yields the protein CASSPGTGNSYEQYF. Based on the CDR3 plus reference TRBV18 and TRBJ2-7, the full variable domain is NAGVMQNPRHLVRRRGQEARLRCSPMKGHSHVYWYRQLPEEGLKFMVYLQKENIIDESGMPKERFSAEFPKEGPSILRIQQVVRGDSAAYFCASSPGTGNSYEQYFGPGTRLTVT.

This chain uses TRBV5-1 with TRBJ2-7; 10 bases map to TRBD1. The V segment lost 4 bases and the J segment 2 bases; nucleotides outside the gene matches: 6. The CDR3 is 15 residues long. Germline CDR1 SGHRS, CDR2 YFSETQ. This CDR3 reads CASSPRTGGPYEQYF. CDR3 DNA sequence: TGCGCCAGCAGCCCCCGGACAGGGGGGCCCTACGAGCAGTACTTC. The full variable domain, in which reference TRBV5-1 and TRBJ2-7 provide the parts outside the CDR3, is KAGVTQTPRYLIKTRGQQVTLSCSPISGHRSVSWYQQTPGQGLQFLFEYFSETQRNKGNFPGRFSGRQFSNSRSEMNVSTLELGDSALYLCASSPRTGGPYEQYFGPGTRLTVT.

The gene calls are TRBV5-1 and TRBJ1-5; no clear D gene. Deletions cut 4 bases from V and 5 bases from J, with 19 bases between. CDR3 length: 16 residues. Germline assignment: CDR1 SGHRS and CDR2 YFSETQ. This CDR3 is CASSPGPARGDQPQHF. DNA of the CDR3: TGCGCCAGCAGCCCAGGACCGGCACGTGGTGATCAGCCCCAGCATTTT.

The CDR3 spells CASSLGSSYNEQFF. The DNA for the CDR3 is TGTGCCAGCAGCTTAGGGAGCTCCTACAATGAGCAGTTCTTC. J is TRBJ2-1 and V is TRBV11-2; D remains unclear. From germline, CDR1 is SGHAT and CDR2 FQNNGV. The CDR3 has 14 residues. Trimming took off 1 base at V and 0 bases at J, with 4 bases between the two ends. Together with reference TRBV11-2 and TRBJ2-1, the CDR3 gives the full variable domain: EAGVAQSPRYKIIEKRQSVAFWCNPISGHATLYWYQQILGQGPKLLIQFQNNGVVDDSQLPKDRFSAERLKGVDSTLKIQPAKLEDSAVYLCASSLGSSYNEQFFGPGTRLTVL.

This chain links TRBV28 with TRBJ2-1, with D possibly TRBD1 on 6 matching bases. This CDR3 is 14 amino acids long. The germline CDR1 and CDR2 sequences are MDHEN and SYDVKM. Trimming shortened V by 5 bases and J by 5 bases, and 13 bases separated the two germline ends. This chain's CDR3 is CASSATRGHNEQFF. The CDR3 bases are TGTGCCAGCAGTGCGACCAGGGGACACAATGAGCAGTTCTTC.

The V call is TRBV19, the J call TRBJ2-5; 9 positions match TRBD1. With V trimmed by 7 bases and J by 2 bases, 2 bases remained unmatched. The CDR3 extends over 13 amino acids. Germline V gives CDR1 LNHDA, CDR2 SQIVND (reference sequence). The CDR3 nucleotides read TGTGCCAGTATAGGGACAGGGCAAGAGACCCAGTACTTC. Its protein product is CASIGTGQETQYF.

CDR3 sequence: CASSLVGRVNEKLFF. The CDR3 DNA reads TGCGCCAGCAGCTTGGTCGGCAGGGTGAATGAAAAACTGTTTTTT. This chain links TRBV5-1 with TRBJ1-4, with D possibly matching TRBD1 (5 bases). Germline lookup yields CDR1 SGHRS and CDR2 YFSETQ. The V end lost 0 bases, the J end lost 5 bases, and 11 bases lay between the germline ends. The CDR3 runs 15 residues.

This clone has a count of ten or more. The V and J genes are TRBV7-2 and TRBJ1-5; D is ambiguous. CDR1 and CDR2 (germline): SGHTA, FQGNSA. Trimming pared 0 bases from V and 3 bases from J, leaving 9 bases between. This CDR3 region has 15 residues. The chain's CDR3 is CASSLALQDNQPQHF. The CDR3 DNA sequence: TGTGCCAGCAGCTTAGCGCTTCAGGACAATCAGCCCCAGCATTTT.

This clone showed up just a few times. The chain uses TRBV7-9 and TRBJ1-2; tentatively, D is TRBD1 (6 bases). The CDR3 runs 12 residues. Germline V gives CDR1 SEHNR, CDR2 FQNEAQ (reference sequence). V was pared by 7 bases and J by 8 bases, with 14 bases between. The CDR3 reads CASTRGWWGYTF. CDR3 nucleotides: TGTGCCAGCACCAGGGGTTGGTGGGGCTACACCTTC.